The 25 T cell receptor beta chains below come from one sample, sequenced in a study of shared clonotypes between healthy human individuals. Data came from immunoSEQ multiplex PCR; TCRdb stores just in-frame clones and leaves some out. The data show around 1.6 million clones, 95% to 99% seen once. Sequenced input: naive CD4+ T cells sorted from blood. Documented subset: CD45RA+ positively selected. These receptor sequences come from a man under 40 in good health.

The rearrangement joins TRBV28 to TRBJ1-2; TRBD1 matches at 9 bases. This CDR3 has 15 amino acids. J gave up 8 bases and V 3 bases, and 10 bases lay outside the gene matches. Germline loops: CDR1 MDHEN, CDR2 SYDVKM. CDR3 amino acids: CASSFLGQGEGGYTF. CDR3 nucleotide sequence: TGTGCCAGCAGTTTTTTGGGACAGGGTGAGGGCGGCTACACCTTC.

The CDR3: CASVTGTGNLGDTEAFF. DNA for the CDR3: TGTGCCAGTGTTACCGGGACAGGGAACTTGGGGGACACTGAAGCTTTCTTT. V is TRBV27 and J is TRBJ1-1; 9 positions match TRBD1. With V trimmed by 9 bases and J by 3 bases, 17 bases remained unmatched. The CDR3 runs 17 residues. Germline assignment: CDR1 MNHEY and CDR2 SMNVEV (reference sequence).

V and J are TRBV12-1 and TRBJ2-3; the table's D call of TRBD2 was not tested on the DNA. TRBV12-1 is designated a pseudogene. The CDR3 has 16 amino acids. The CDR3 DNA follows: TGTGCCAGCAGCTTTGGGGGGGCGGGAGGCACAGATACGCAGTATTTT. Protein: CASSFGGAGGTDTQYF.

The V gene is TRBV5-6, the J gene TRBJ2-7; D is possibly TRBD2 (5 bases). Germline V lookup: CDR1 SGHDT, CDR2 YYEEEE. V lost 5 bases and J lost 3, with 27 bases in between. The CDR3 spans 18 residues. CDR3 amino acids: CASSIRRSTPSGHYEQYF. The CDR3 DNA sequence: TGTGCCAGCAGTATCCGCCGATCGACCCCGAGCGGCCACTACGAGCAGTACTTC.

The V call is TRBV7-9, the J call TRBJ2-7, with D unresolved. This CDR3 contains 15 residues. V dropped 1 base and J dropped 6 bases, with 16 bases sitting between them. CDR1 and CDR2 (germline): SEHNR, FQNEAQ (reference sequence). CDR3 residues: CASSLGSSLGSEQYF. Written as DNA, the CDR3 is TGTGCCAGCAGCTTAGGGTCGTCTCTGGGAAGCGAGCAGTACTTC.

The J gene is TRBJ2-3, the V gene TRBV6-5; D is possibly TRBD1 (7 bases). The CDR3 runs 15 residues. V was cut by 4 bases and J by 1 base, with 12 bases left in between. Germline V gene lookup returns CDR1 MNHEY and CDR2 SVGAGI. The CDR3 protein is CASSSRGVGTDTQYF. CDR3 nucleotide sequence: TGTGCCAGCAGTTCCAGGGGGGTTGGCACAGATACGCAGTATTTT.

V and J are TRBV4-1 and TRBJ2-5; no definite D call. V lost 0 bases and J 4 bases, leaving 9 bases between the germline ends. Germline V gives CDR1 MGHRA, CDR2 YSYEKL. The CDR3 is 14 amino acids. The CDR3 DNA is TGCGCCAGCAGCCAAGAAGGTTCGAGAGAGACCCAGTACTTC. This sequence encodes CASSQEGSRETQYF.

The chain uses TRBV7-3 and TRBJ2-3, with D possibly called TRBD1 or TRBD2 (5 bases each). The CDR3 sequence is 15 residues long. The V end was cut by 1 base, the J end by 0 bases, with 8 bases between. Germline V lookup: CDR1 SGHTA, CDR2 FQGTGA. The CDR3, as DNA: TGTGCCAGCAGCTTAAGGGGGTTTAGCACAGATACGCAGTATTTT. This encodes CASSLRGFSTDTQYF.

V usage is TRBV6-6 and J usage is TRBJ1-2; D is perhaps TRBD1 (5 bases). Germline CDR1 is MNHNY and CDR2 is SVGAGI (reference sequence). Trimming left V 6 bases short and J 1 base short, with 12 bases between. CDR3 size: 14 residues. In DNA, the CDR3 is TGTGCCAGCAGACTCCCGACAGTTAACTATGGCTACACCTTC. Translation gives CASRLPTVNYGYTF.

The rearrangement joins TRBV28 to TRBJ2-7; TRBD2 matches at 11 bases. Germline CDR1 MDHEN, CDR2 SYDVKM. CDR3 length: 17 residues. Trimming cost V 6 bases and J 2 bases; bases outside gene matches: 12. The DNA of the CDR3 is TGTGCCAGCAGCCCCGCCCCACCTAGCGGGAGGACCTACGAGCAGTACTTC. Its translation is CASSPAPPSGRTYEQYF.

The gene calls are TRBV6-5 and TRBJ1-2, with D tentatively TRBD1 (6 bases). Germline assignment: CDR1 MNHEY and CDR2 SVGAGI. The CDR3 totals 16 residues. V was trimmed by 2 bases and J by 2 bases, leaving 15 bases between them. The CDR3 DNA is TGTGCCAGCAGTTACGGGGGGACACTCGAGAACTATGGCTACACCTTC. Protein: CASSYGGTLENYGYTF.

The table lists this clone with a count of one. The V call is TRBV14, the J call TRBJ2-5; the D is unclear. Germline values: CDR1 SGHDN, CDR2 FVKESK. CDR3 length: 12 amino acids. V was clipped by 2 bases and J by 5 bases, with 6 bases between them. CDR3 region: CASSQSEETQYF. The CDR3 DNA follows: TGTGCCAGCAGCCAAAGTGAGGAGACCCAGTACTTC.

The chain has TRBV14 and TRBJ1-2; D remains ambiguous. V lost 1 base and J lost 3, with 9 bases in between. The CDR3 loop spans 14 amino acids. Germline V lookup: CDR1 SGHDN, CDR2 FVKESK. This CDR3 reads CASSQGRLDYGYTF. Written as DNA, the CDR3 is TGTGCCAGCAGCCAAGGCAGGCTAGACTATGGCTACACCTTC.

The chain is built from TRBV18 and TRBJ2-4, with D possibly matching TRBD2 (6 bases). The V end was cut by 3 bases, the J end by 0 bases, with 12 bases between. Germline CDR1 and CDR2: KGHSH and LQKENI. This CDR3 is built from 16 residues. This CDR3 is CASSPAGLVAKNIQYF. The CDR3 bases are TGTGCCAGCTCACCCGCGGGGCTAGTAGCCAAAAACATTCAGTACTTC.

This clone has a single count. The CDR3 loop is CASSQEKGGPGADTQYF. The CDR3 nucleotides are TGTGCCAGCAGCCAAGAAAAGGGAGGGCCGGGCGCAGATACGCAGTATTTT. The chain employs TRBV4-2 and TRBJ2-3, with 7 bases identical to TRBD2. The germline V gene has CDR1 LGHNA and CDR2 YNFKEQ. The CDR3 runs to 17 residues. Trimming removed 0 bases from V and 4 bases from J; junction bases left unmatched: 10.

The chain joins TRBV5-4 to TRBJ1-1, with unresolved D. CDR1 SGHNT and CDR2 YYREEE come from the germline V gene (reference sequence). V lost 9 bases and J lost 4, with 16 bases in between. This CDR3 has 13 amino acids. The CDR3 protein is CATRAGLGTEAFF. In nucleotides, the CDR3 is TGTGCCACCCGGGCGGGGTTGGGCACTGAAGCTTTCTTT.

In the case of this clone: Other DNA sequences within the sample encode an identical CDR3. The rearrangement links TRBV28 to TRBJ1-4, with 7 positions matching TRBD1. Germline assignment: CDR1 MDHEN and CDR2 SYDVKM. With 2 bases clipped from V and 7 bases from J, the junction kept 1 base outside the gene matches. The length of the CDR3 is 13 residues. This CDR3 is CASSLGTVEKLFF. The DNA of the CDR3 is TGTGCCAGCAGTTTAGGGACAGTTGAAAAACTGTTTTTT.

The V and J genes are TRBV28 and TRBJ2-3; D possibly corresponds to TRBD1 (5 bases). Germline loops: CDR1 MDHEN, CDR2 SYDVKM. This CDR3 has 15 residues. With 1 base removed from V and 3 bases from J, the gap between germline ends came to 11 bases. The CDR3 spells CASSLFQGNTDTQYF. CDR3 sequence (DNA): TGTGCCAGCAGTTTATTCCAGGGCAATACAGATACGCAGTATTTT.

The gene calls are TRBV4-1 and TRBJ2-1; 7 nucleotides agree with TRBD1. Germline V gene sequence: CDR1 MGHRA, CDR2 YSYEKL. This CDR3 region has 15 residues. The junction had 7 bases not matched to a gene; V was cut back by 4 bases and J by 4 bases. CDR3: CASSLLGTVYNEQFF. The CDR3 DNA sequence: TGCGCCAGCAGCCTTTTAGGGACAGTTTACAATGAGCAGTTCTTC.

The chain links TRBV6-5 to TRBJ2-1, with 9 bases aligning to TRBD2. The germline V gene has CDR1 MNHEY and CDR2 SVGAGI. The CDR3 has 14 amino acids. V lost 5 bases to trimming and J lost 7 bases; unmatched junction nucleotides: 6. The CDR3 DNA is TGTGCCAGCAGTCTAGGACTAGCGAATAATGAGCAGTTCTTC. Amino acid sequence: CASSLGLANNEQFF.

This clone was observed once. The chain recombines TRBV11-2 with TRBJ1-5; TRBD1 agrees at 11 bases. The CDR3 sequence is 14 residues long. J gave up 6 bases and V 3 bases, and 1 base lay outside the gene matches. Per the germline V gene, CDR1 is SGHAT and CDR2 is FQNNGV. This CDR3 reads CASSFGTGGQPQHF. The CDR3 coding sequence is TGTGCCAGCAGCTTCGGGACAGGGGGTCAGCCCCAGCATTTT.

This clone showed up just once. This rearrangement joins TRBV19 to TRBJ1-5; a weak D match, TRBD1 (6 bases). CDR3 length: 17 residues. The V gene lost 3 bases and the J gene lost 5 bases, with 20 bases spanning the gap. The V gene's germline CDR1 is LNHDA and CDR2 SQIVND (reference sequence). DNA for the CDR3: TGTGCCAGTAGTATCAAAATTATACAGGGAGGGGATCAGCCCCAGCATTTT. Translating it yields CASSIKIIQGGDQPQHF.

The chain is built from TRBV6-5 and TRBJ2-3, with D perhaps TRBD1 (6 bases). The CDR3 is 13 amino acids. Trimming cost V 6 bases and J 5 bases, with 12 bases left between them. CDR1 MNHEY and CDR2 SVGAGI come from the germline V gene. This CDR3 is CASSHRERDTQYF. The CDR3 DNA reads TGTGCCAGCAGCCACAGGGAGAGAGATACGCAGTATTTT.

This clone has only one observation. The chain uses TRBV29-1 and TRBJ2-7; either TRBD1 or TRBD2 may fit D (5 bases each). Trimming cost V 7 bases and J 2 bases, with 15 bases left between them. Germline CDR1 is SQVTM and CDR2 is ANQGSEA. CDR3 length: 13 residues. This CDR3 reads CSALGLAAYEQYF. CDR3 DNA sequence: TGCAGCGCCTTGGGGCTAGCCGCCTACGAGCAGTACTTC.

The rearrangement uses TRBV5-6 and TRBJ2-1, with TRBD2 matching over 10 bases. Germline CDR1 reads SGHDT; CDR2 reads YYEEEE. The V and J ends lost 4 bases and 7 bases, in that order; junction bases with no gene match: 8. This CDR3 is built from 15 residues. The CDR3 loop reads CASSVSVAGGNEQFF. Written as DNA, the CDR3 is TGTGCCAGCAGCGTCTCAGTAGCGGGAGGAAATGAGCAGTTCTTC.